Listed below are T cell receptor beta chains from one sample, sequenced in a study of cytotoxic CD8 clonotypes in ibrutinib-treated CLL. The protocol was immunoSEQ multiplex PCR, while the TCRdb copy is restricted to in-frame clones and leaves out a portion. The sample contains roughly 180,000 clones, roughly 72% of which appear only once. The specimen comprised PBMCs, sampled after 24 months of ibrutinib treatment. Source of these receptors: a human donor with chronic lymphocytic leukemia. CDR3s include the opening cysteine and the closing phenylalanine or tryptophan. A D gene is named only where the DNA matches it firmly. Expanded clones are given a class, and other clones once, few, many or no size at all.

CDR3 DNA: TGTGCCAGCAGCTTAAGCCGGGACGGGGCCAATGAGCAGTTCTTC; CDR3 protein: CASSLSRDGANEQFF; J gene: TRBJ2-1; CDR3 length: 15; D gene: NA; clone size: NA; V gene: TRBV7-7
CDR3 DNA: TGCGCCAGCAGCGATTCCCAGGGCCACGAGCAGTACTTC; CDR3 protein: CASSDSQGHEQYF; J gene: TRBJ2-7; CDR3 length: 13; D gene: NA; clone size: NA; V gene: TRBV4-3
CDR3 DNA: TGTGCCAGCAGATCTGGACTAGCGGGGACCTACAATGAGCAGTTCTTC; CDR3 protein: CASRSGLAGTYNEQFF; J gene: TRBJ2-1; CDR3 length: 16; D gene: TRBD2; clone size: NA; V gene: TRBV13
CDR3 DNA: TGTGCCAGCAGTTTACACAGCACGGATACCAACTATGGCTACACCTTC; CDR3 protein: CASSLHSTDTNYGYTF; J gene: TRBJ1-2; CDR3 length: 16; D gene: NA; clone size: NA; V gene: TRBV27
CDR3 DNA: TGTGCCAGCAGCTTGCAACCAGGTTATGGCTACACCTTC; CDR3 protein: CASSLQPGYGYTF; J gene: TRBJ1-2; CDR3 length: 13; D gene: NA; clone size: NA; V gene: TRBV11-1
CDR3 DNA: TGTGCCTGGAGGAGACTCTATGGCTACACCTTC; CDR3 protein: CAWRRLYGYTF; J gene: TRBJ1-2; CDR3 length: 11; D gene: NA; clone size: NA; V gene: TRBV30
CDR3 DNA: TGTGCCAGTTCGAGCGAACCCACAGATACGCAGTATTTT; CDR3 protein: CASSSEPTDTQYF; J gene: TRBJ2-3; CDR3 length: 13; D gene: NA; clone size: NA; V gene: TRBV7-6
CDR3 DNA: TGTGCCAGCAGTTTCCTCCGGTATGGCTACACCTTC; CDR3 protein: CASSFLRYGYTF; J gene: TRBJ1-2; CDR3 length: 12; D gene: NA; clone size: NA; V gene: TRBV28
CDR3 DNA: TGTGCCAGCAGTAAAAGGCGGGACAGGGGGCTTGGAGGGGCCAACGTCCTGACTTTC; CDR3 protein: CASSKRRDRGLGGANVLTF; J gene: TRBJ2-6; CDR3 length: 19; D gene: TRBD1; clone size: NA; V gene: TRBV27
CDR3 DNA: TGTGCCAGCAGTGTTAAAGGACAGGAAGAGGGCTACACCTTC; CDR3 protein: CASSVKGQEEGYTF; J gene: TRBJ1-2; CDR3 length: 14; D gene: TRBD1; clone size: NA; V gene: TRBV2
CDR3 DNA: TGTGCCAGCAGCCAAGTGGAGACCCAGTACTTC; CDR3 protein: CASSQVETQYF; J gene: TRBJ2-5; CDR3 length: 11; D gene: NA; clone size: NA; V gene: TRBV2
CDR3 DNA: TGTGCCAGCAGCTTAAGGACAGAAAACAATGAGCAGTTCTTC; CDR3 protein: CASSLRTENNEQFF; J gene: TRBJ2-1; CDR3 length: 14; D gene: NA; clone size: NA; V gene: TRBV7-8
CDR3 DNA: TGTGCCAGCAGCTTTGAAAGATACGACGCGACCCAGTACTTC; CDR3 protein: CASSFERYDATQYF; J gene: TRBJ2-5; CDR3 length: 14; D gene: NA; clone size: NA; V gene: TRBV11-2
CDR3 DNA: TGTGCCAGCAGTTACGGGACAGGGAACACCGGGGAGCTGTTTTTT; CDR3 protein: CASSYGTGNTGELFF; J gene: TRBJ2-2; CDR3 length: 15; D gene: TRBD1; clone size: NA; V gene: TRBV6-5
CDR3 DNA: TGTGCCAGCAGCGTAGGAGAACTAAATACAGATACGCAGTATTTT; CDR3 protein: CASSVGELNTDTQYF; J gene: TRBJ2-3; CDR3 length: 15; D gene: NA; clone size: few; V gene: TRBV9
CDR3 DNA: TGTGCCATTCACGATTTGGGGACAGGTTACAATGAGCAGTTCTTC; CDR3 protein: CAIHDLGTGYNEQFF; J gene: TRBJ2-1; CDR3 length: 15; D gene: TRBD1; clone size: once; V gene: TRBV10-3
CDR3 DNA: TGTGCCAGCGGGGGGACTGCAAGCTCCTACGAGCAGTACTTC; CDR3 protein: CASGGTASSYEQYF; J gene: TRBJ2-7; CDR3 length: 14; D gene: TRBD2; clone size: few; V gene: TRBV19
CDR3 DNA: TGTGCCAGCAGCACGACAGGGTGGGCCACCGGGGAGCTGTTTTTT; CDR3 protein: CASSTTGWATGELFF; J gene: TRBJ2-2; CDR3 length: 15; D gene: TRBD1; clone size: NA; V gene: TRBV11-1
CDR3 DNA: TGTGCCAGCAGCTTTACAGGGGGCGCGTATTATGGTAATTCACCCCTCCACTTT; CDR3 protein: CASSFTGGAYYGNSPLHF; J gene: TRBJ1-6; CDR3 length: 18; D gene: TRBD1; clone size: NA; V gene: TRBV7-2
CDR3 DNA: TGTGCCAGCAGTGAAGAACTAGCGGGCCTTGCTCTAGCCAAAAACATTCAGTACTTC; CDR3 protein: CASSEELAGLALAKNIQYF; J gene: TRBJ2-4; CDR3 length: 19; D gene: TRBD2; clone size: NA; V gene: TRBV2
CDR3 DNA: TGTGCCAGTTCACGGGACAATGCTAACTATGGCTACACCTTC; CDR3 protein: CASSRDNANYGYTF; J gene: TRBJ1-2; CDR3 length: 14; D gene: NA; clone size: few; V gene: TRBV5-4
CDR3 DNA: TGTGCTAGTGGCCGCGGACGGGACAATCAGCCCCAGCATTTT; CDR3 protein: CASGRGRDNQPQHF; J gene: TRBJ1-5; CDR3 length: 14; D gene: NA; clone size: NA; V gene: TRBV12-5
CDR3 DNA: TGTGCCAGCAGCTTGGCCGGGACCACCGTATACGAGCAGTACTTC; CDR3 protein: CASSLAGTTVYEQYF; J gene: TRBJ2-7; CDR3 length: 15; D gene: NA; clone size: NA; V gene: TRBV11-2
CDR3 DNA: TGTGCCAGCAGTGAAGCATGGACAGGCCAATCATCTAACTATGGCTACACCTTC; CDR3 protein: CASSEAWTGQSSNYGYTF; J gene: TRBJ1-2; CDR3 length: 18; D gene: TRBD1; clone size: NA; V gene: TRBV6-1
CDR3 DNA: TGCGCCAGCAGCTTGGATGTGGGCGGCAATCAGCCCCAGCATTTT; CDR3 protein: CASSLDVGGNQPQHF; J gene: TRBJ1-5; CDR3 length: 15; D gene: NA; clone size: once; V gene: TRBV5-1
CDR3 DNA: TGTGCCAGCAAAAGTTTCGACAGGCGCAGGGTTCAAAACTCTGGGGCCAACGTCCTGACTTTC; CDR3 protein: CASKSFDRRRVQNSGANVLTF; J gene: TRBJ2-6; CDR3 length: 21; D gene: NA; clone size: NA; V gene: TRBV2
CDR3 DNA: TGTGCCAGCAGTTACTGGGGGGAGCAAGAGACCCAGTACTTC; CDR3 protein: CASSYWGEQETQYF; J gene: TRBJ2-5; CDR3 length: 14; D gene: NA; clone size: NA; V gene: TRBV6-6
CDR3 DNA: TGTGCCACCAGCAGAGTTCGTGGGGGGGTAGAGACCCAGTACTTC; CDR3 protein: CATSRVRGGVETQYF; J gene: TRBJ2-5; CDR3 length: 15; D gene: TRBD2; clone size: NA; V gene: TRBV15
CDR3 DNA: TGTGCCACCAGCACCAACGTTGGCAAAGAGACCCAGTACTTC; CDR3 protein: CATSTNVGKETQYF; J gene: TRBJ2-5; CDR3 length: 14; D gene: NA; clone size: NA; V gene: TRBV15
CDR3 DNA: TGCGCCAGCAGCCAGGGGGTCGAGCAGTACTTC; CDR3 protein: CASSQGVEQYF; J gene: TRBJ2-7; CDR3 length: 11; D gene: NA; clone size: once; V gene: TRBV4-1
CDR3 DNA: TGTGCCAGCAGTGTATTAGGACAAGAGACCCAGTACTTC; CDR3 protein: CASSVLGQETQYF; J gene: TRBJ2-5; CDR3 length: 13; D gene: NA; clone size: NA; V gene: TRBV25-1
CDR3 DNA: TGTGCCAGCAGTTTGAGGGGAAATCAGCCCCAGCATTTT; CDR3 protein: CASSLRGNQPQHF; J gene: TRBJ1-5; CDR3 length: 13; D gene: NA; clone size: NA; V gene: TRBV6-5
CDR3 DNA: TGTGCCAGCAGTCCAACGGACAGGTTGAAAGAGACCCAGTACTTC; CDR3 protein: CASSPTDRLKETQYF; J gene: TRBJ2-5; CDR3 length: 15; D gene: TRBD1; clone size: NA; V gene: TRBV28
CDR3 DNA: TGTGCCAGCAGTTGGCAGGGAGAAAACACCATATATTTT; CDR3 protein: CASSWQGENTIYF; J gene: TRBJ1-3; CDR3 length: 13; D gene: NA; clone size: NA; V gene: TRBV28
CDR3 DNA: TGTGCCAGCTGGTGGGCAGGGGACACTGAAGCTTTCTTT; CDR3 protein: CASWWAGDTEAFF; J gene: TRBJ1-1; CDR3 length: 13; D gene: NA; clone size: NA; V gene: TRBV6-1
CDR3 DNA: TGTGCCAGCAGCTTAGCGAGAGGGCGGGCCGAGACCCAGTACTTC; CDR3 protein: CASSLARGRAETQYF; J gene: TRBJ2-5; CDR3 length: 15; D gene: NA; clone size: few; V gene: TRBV7-8
CDR3 DNA: TGTGCCAGCAGCTTAGATCGTGGCAGCCTAGGAGGGGGCTACACCTTC; CDR3 protein: CASSLDRGSLGGGYTF; J gene: TRBJ1-2; CDR3 length: 16; D gene: NA; clone size: NA; V gene: TRBV7-2
CDR3 DNA: TGTGCCAGCAGCTTAGTTAGCGGGTCTTCCTACGAGCAGTACTTC; CDR3 protein: CASSLVSGSSYEQYF; J gene: TRBJ2-7; CDR3 length: 15; D gene: TRBD2; clone size: few; V gene: TRBV7-6
CDR3 DNA: TGTGCCAGCAGCTTAGGAGATAGGTACCAAGAGACCCAGTACTTC; CDR3 protein: CASSLGDRYQETQYF; J gene: TRBJ2-5; CDR3 length: 15; D gene: NA; clone size: NA; V gene: TRBV11-2
CDR3 DNA: TGCGCCAGCAGCCCCCAAAGACTCTATGGCTACACCTTC; CDR3 protein: CASSPQRLYGYTF; J gene: TRBJ1-2; CDR3 length: 13; D gene: NA; clone size: NA; V gene: TRBV4-3
CDR3 DNA: TGTGCCTGGAGTGTACATGAGCAGTTCTTC; CDR3 protein: CAWSVHEQFF; J gene: TRBJ2-1; CDR3 length: 10; D gene: NA; clone size: few; V gene: TRBV30
CDR3 DNA: TGTGCCAGCAGCCCGGGACAGGGGGCTTATGGCTACACCTTC; CDR3 protein: CASSPGQGAYGYTF; J gene: TRBJ1-2; CDR3 length: 14; D gene: TRBD1; clone size: NA; V gene: TRBV9
CDR3 DNA: TGTGCCAGCAGCGCCCACGGGGGGAGCGGGGCCCCGGAGACCCAGTACTTC; CDR3 protein: CASSAHGGSGAPETQYF; J gene: TRBJ2-5; CDR3 length: 17; D gene: TRBD2; clone size: NA; V gene: TRBV9
CDR3 DNA: TGTGCCACCAGCACTTACAATACGCAGTATTTT; CDR3 protein: CATSTYNTQYF; J gene: TRBJ2-3; CDR3 length: 11; D gene: NA; clone size: NA; V gene: TRBV15
CDR3 DNA: TGTGCCATCAGTGGAGGTCAGGGTAATATCTACGAGCAGTACTTC; CDR3 protein: CAISGGQGNIYEQYF; J gene: TRBJ2-7; CDR3 length: 15; D gene: NA; clone size: NA; V gene: TRBV10-3
CDR3 DNA: TGTGCCAGCAGTGAATCCCCGGATCAGCCCCAGCATTTT; CDR3 protein: CASSESPDQPQHF; J gene: TRBJ1-5; CDR3 length: 13; D gene: NA; clone size: once; V gene: TRBV2
CDR3 DNA: TGCGCCAGCAGAGGGACAGGGGGCCCAGATACGCAGTATTTT; CDR3 protein: CASRGTGGPDTQYF; J gene: TRBJ2-3; CDR3 length: 14; D gene: TRBD1; clone size: once; V gene: TRBV5-1
CDR3 DNA: TGTGCCTGGAGTTACCTTACCTACAATGAGCAGTTCTTC; CDR3 protein: CAWSYLTYNEQFF; J gene: TRBJ2-1; CDR3 length: 13; D gene: NA; clone size: NA; V gene: TRBV30
CDR3 DNA: TGTGCCAGCAGGTTGGGTGGGGACACTGAAGCTTTCTTT; CDR3 protein: CASRLGGDTEAFF; J gene: TRBJ1-1; CDR3 length: 13; D gene: NA; clone size: few; V gene: TRBV11-2
CDR3 DNA: TGTGCCAGCGGCACCGGGACAGGGAGCCCTAATGAAAAACTGTTTTTT; CDR3 protein: CASGTGTGSPNEKLFF; J gene: TRBJ1-4; CDR3 length: 16; D gene: TRBD1; clone size: few; V gene: TRBV27
CDR3 DNA: TGTGCCAGCACGCCGGCTCTGGAAATCCCGGCCTACAATGAGCAGTTCTTC; CDR3 protein: CASTPALEIPAYNEQFF; J gene: TRBJ2-1; CDR3 length: 17; D gene: NA; clone size: NA; V gene: TRBV7-2
CDR3 DNA: TGCGCCAGCAGCCCCGGGACTAGCGACTACGAGCAGTACTTC; CDR3 protein: CASSPGTSDYEQYF; J gene: TRBJ2-7; CDR3 length: 14; D gene: TRBD2; clone size: NA; V gene: TRBV5-1
CDR3 DNA: TGTGCCACATGGGCGAAGAGGGGCGACACCGGGGAGCTGTTTTTT; CDR3 protein: CATWAKRGDTGELFF; J gene: TRBJ2-2; CDR3 length: 15; D gene: NA; clone size: NA; V gene: TRBV28
CDR3 DNA: TGTGCCAGCAGTTTAGGACAGGGGCCGTACGAGCAGTACTTC; CDR3 protein: CASSLGQGPYEQYF; J gene: TRBJ2-7; CDR3 length: 14; D gene: TRBD1; clone size: NA; V gene: TRBV6-6
CDR3 DNA: TGTGCCAGTAGTATGGCCCGGGACAGATCCTACGAGCAGTACTTC; CDR3 protein: CASSMARDRSYEQYF; J gene: TRBJ2-7; CDR3 length: 15; D gene: TRBD1; clone size: NA; V gene: TRBV19